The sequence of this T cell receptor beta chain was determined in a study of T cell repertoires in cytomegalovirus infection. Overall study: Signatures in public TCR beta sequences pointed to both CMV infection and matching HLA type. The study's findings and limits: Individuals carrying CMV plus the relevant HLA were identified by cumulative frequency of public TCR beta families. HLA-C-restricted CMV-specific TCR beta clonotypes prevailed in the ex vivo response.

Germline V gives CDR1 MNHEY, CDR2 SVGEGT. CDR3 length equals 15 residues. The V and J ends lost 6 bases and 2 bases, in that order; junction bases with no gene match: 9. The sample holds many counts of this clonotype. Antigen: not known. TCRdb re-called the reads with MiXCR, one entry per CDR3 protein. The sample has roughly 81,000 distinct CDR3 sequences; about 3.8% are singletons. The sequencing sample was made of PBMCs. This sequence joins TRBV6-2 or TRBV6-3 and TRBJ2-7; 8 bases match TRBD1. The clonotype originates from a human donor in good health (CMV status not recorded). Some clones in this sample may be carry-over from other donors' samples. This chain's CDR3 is CASSQPDRVPYEQYF. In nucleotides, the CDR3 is TGTGCCAGCAGCCAACCGGACAGGGTCCCCTACGAGCAGTACTTC.